This T cell receptor (beta chain) was identified during a study of blood T cell repertoires in COVID-19. As for the study in general: Nucleic acid was either cDNA or gDNA, and it came from T cells, B-cell-depleted T cells, or PBMCs.

With 4 bases clipped from V and 9 bases from J, the junction kept 6 bases outside the gene matches. CDR1 is SGDLS and CDR2 is YYNGEE in the germline V gene. CDR3 length equals 14 residues. Here immunoSEQ multiplex PCR was the method, and the copy in TCRdb shows in-frame clones only, minus some. The sample records tens of thousands of clones, 90% being singletons. The sequencing input was peripheral blood. This receptor was taken from a woman of 80 years or more with acute or convalescent COVID-19. The chain uses TRBV9 and TRBJ2-1; 11 nucleotides align to TRBD2. The CDR3 sequence is CASSIRLAGSEQFF. The CDR3, as DNA: TGTGCCAGCAGCATACGACTAGCGGGAAGTGAGCAGTTCTTC.